The sequence of this TCR beta chain was determined in a study of blood T cell repertoires in COVID-19. Study information: Sites across the United States, Italy and Spain contributed samples from acute and convalescent COVID-19.

In the original workflow: Amplification of reference gene primers was used by the study to estimate nucleated cell counts. Libraries were prepared by immunoSEQ multiplex PCR; TCRdb keeps only in-frame clonotypes and omits some of them. V and J calls and clone size are copied from that table; D and trimming were computed from the DNA. The sample yields 200,000 or so clones, 85% to 90% seen once. The sample was peripheral blood. This sequence originates from a man aged 55 to 70 with acute or convalescent COVID-19.

CDR3 sequence reads: CASTKGLAGLGETQYF. The CDR3 nucleotides read TGTGCCAGCACGAAGGGACTAGCGGGGTTGGGGGAGACCCAGTACTTC. This chain joins TRBV2 and TRBJ2-5; 13 bases are a match to TRBD2. This CDR3 has 16 residues. The germline CDR1 and CDR2 sequences are SNHLY and FYNNEI. V gave up 7 bases and J gave up 5 bases; unmatched junction bases: 10.